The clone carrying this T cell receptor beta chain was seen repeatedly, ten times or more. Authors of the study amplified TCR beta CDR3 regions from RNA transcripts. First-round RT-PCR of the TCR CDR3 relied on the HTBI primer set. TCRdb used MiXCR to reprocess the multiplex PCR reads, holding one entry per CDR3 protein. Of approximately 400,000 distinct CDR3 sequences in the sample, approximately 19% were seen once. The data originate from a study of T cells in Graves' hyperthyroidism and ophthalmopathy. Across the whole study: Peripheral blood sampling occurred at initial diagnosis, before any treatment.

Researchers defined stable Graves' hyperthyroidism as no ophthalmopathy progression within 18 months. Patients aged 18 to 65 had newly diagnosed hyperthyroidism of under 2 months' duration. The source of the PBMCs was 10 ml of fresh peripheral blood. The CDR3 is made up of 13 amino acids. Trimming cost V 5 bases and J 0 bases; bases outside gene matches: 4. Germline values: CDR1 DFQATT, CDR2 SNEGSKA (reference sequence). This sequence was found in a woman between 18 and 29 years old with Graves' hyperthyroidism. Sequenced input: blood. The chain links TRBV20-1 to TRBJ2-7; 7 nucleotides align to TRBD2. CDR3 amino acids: CSALADSSYEQYF. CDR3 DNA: TGCAGTGCTCTAGCGGATAGCTCCTACGAGCAGTACTTC.